These 13 T cell receptor beta chains originate from one sample sequenced in a study of blood T cell repertoires in COVID-19. Repertoires were generated with immunoSEQ multiplex PCR, while TCRdb's copy carries only in-frame clones and drops some. The table records 280,000 or so clones, approximately 83% of them present only once. The sequencing sample was made of peripheral blood. The receptor set was obtained from a woman aged 50 to 65 who had recovered from COVID-19.

V usage is TRBV4-1 and J usage is TRBJ1-1; D is perhaps TRBD1 (5 bases). CDR1 and CDR2 (germline): MGHRA, YSYEKL. V lost 1 base, J lost 5 bases, and 20 bases lay in between. The CDR3 is 17 residues long. The CDR3 DNA reads TGCGCCAGCAGCCAAGGGAGTAGACGGGGGAGGGATACTGAAGCTTTCTTT. It is translated as CASSQGSRRGRDTEAFF.

The rearrangement uses TRBV4-1 and TRBJ2-5; 11 positions agree with TRBD2. The CDR3 runs 18 residues. Losses at the gene ends were 1 base for V and 5 bases for J; bases not matched to a gene: 12. Germline CDR1 MGHRA, CDR2 YSYEKL. The CDR3 DNA reads TGCGCCAGCAGCCAAGTCCTTAGCGGGGGGGCGATGTACGAGACCCAGTACTTC. This sequence encodes CASSQVLSGGAMYETQYF.

This chain uses TRBV5-4 with TRBJ2-5; weak D call: TRBD2 (5 bases). The CDR3 loop spans 14 amino acids. Germline CDR1 reads SGHNT; CDR2 reads YYREEE (reference sequence). V shed 4 bases and J shed 2 bases, with 12 bases lying between them. CDR3 bases: TGTGCCAGCAGCCCCGAGGGCGGACAAGAGACCCAGTACTTC. Its translation: CASSPEGGQETQYF.

The chain carries TRBV4-2 and TRBJ2-5; 12 bases match TRBD2. The trim removed 1 base at V and 1 base at J, leaving 4 bases unmatched. The CDR3 extends over 17 amino acids. CDR1 and CDR2 from the germline V gene are LGHNA and YNFKEQ. The CDR3 is CASSQGQTSGGQETQYF. Here the CDR3 DNA reads TGTGCCAGCAGCCAAGGGCAGACTAGCGGGGGCCAAGAGACCCAGTACTTC.

The chain joins TRBV10-3 to TRBJ1-1; perhaps TRBD1 as D (6 bases). V lost 4 bases and J lost 3, with 9 bases in between. This CDR3 region has 13 residues. Looked up from germline, CDR1 is ENHRY and CDR2 is SYGVKD. CDR3 amino acids: CAISGQVDTEAFF. The CDR3 DNA reads TGTGCCATCAGTGGACAGGTTGACACTGAAGCTTTCTTT.

This clone occurred a few times. The chain recombines TRBV9 with TRBJ1-6; 7 nucleotides align to TRBD1. Germline V gives CDR1 SGDLS, CDR2 YYNGEE. CDR3 length equals 15 residues. Trimming removed 2 bases from V and 7 bases from J; junction bases left unmatched: 6. The CDR3 is CASSVQQGRNSPLHF. The DNA of the CDR3 is TGTGCCAGCAGCGTTCAACAGGGGAGGAATTCACCCCTCCACTTT.

This chain uses TRBV30 with TRBJ1-4; tentative D call: TRBD1 (6 bases). The germline CDR1 and CDR2 sequences are GTSNPN and SVGIG (reference sequence). CDR3 length equals 18 residues. V was cut by 3 bases and J by 8 bases, with 28 bases left in between. The CDR3 loop is CAWSYSGKGGATTEKLFF. CDR3 DNA sequence: TGTGCCTGGAGCTACTCTGGGAAAGGGGGGGCGACTACCGAAAAACTGTTTTTT.

This chain uses TRBV4-1 with TRBJ2-1; 10 bases line up with TRBD2. CDR1 is MGHRA and CDR2 is YSYEKL in the germline V gene. This CDR3 is 16 amino acids long. V lost 2 bases, J lost 8 bases, and 9 bases stayed unmatched. CDR3 coding DNA: TGCGCCAGCAGCCAAATAGGACTAGCGGTTATGGATGAGCAGTTCTTC. Translated, it gives CASSQIGLAVMDEQFF.

The J gene is TRBJ2-5, the V gene TRBV7-9; TRBD1 matches 8 bases. V was pared by 5 bases and J by 4 bases, with 12 bases of the junction left unmatched. CDR1 and CDR2 (germline): SEHNR, FQNEAQ (reference sequence). There are 16 residues in the CDR3. The CDR3 DNA sequence: TGTGCCAGCAGCCAGCCGAGCAGGGGGCTTCGAGAGACCCAGTACTTC. This translates into CASSQPSRGLRETQYF.

V and J are TRBV5-3 and TRBJ2-7, with 9 bases lining up with TRBD1. TRBV5-3 is marked as an open reading frame, function uncertain. The length of the CDR3 is 19 residues. Losses at the gene ends were 1 base for V and 5 bases for J; bases not matched to a gene: 19. The CDR3 sequence: CARSLKDRGPQAPLHEQYF. CDR3 nucleotides: TGTGCCAGAAGCTTGAAGGACAGGGGCCCCCAGGCTCCACTACACGAGCAGTACTTC.

This CDR3 reads CASSLGREVETQYF. CDR3 in DNA: TGTGCCAGCAGCTTGGGTCGGGAGGTAGAGACCCAGTACTTC. The J gene is TRBJ2-5, the V gene TRBV5-4; 7 bases match TRBD2. CDR3 length: 14 amino acids. Germline loops: CDR1 SGHNT, CDR2 YYREEE (reference sequence). Trimming cost V 0 bases and J 4 bases; bases outside gene matches: 3.

The rearrangement uses TRBV6-5 and TRBJ1-3; D call uncertain. The CDR3 totals 15 residues. The ends were cut back, 8 bases at V and 4 bases at J, with 18 bases in the middle. Germline V gene sequence: CDR1 MNHEY, CDR2 SVGAGI. CDR3: CASGKSFAAGNTIYF. As DNA, the CDR3 is TGTGCCAGCGGAAAGAGTTTTGCGGCGGGAAACACCATATATTTT.

CDR3 region: CASSLEGQATNEKLFF. The CDR3 DNA sequence: TGTGCCAGCTCATTGGAGGGACAGGCAACTAATGAAAAACTGTTTTTT. The rearrangement uses TRBV18 and TRBJ1-4, with 8 bases aligning to TRBD1. Losses at the gene ends were 5 bases for V and 0 bases for J; bases not matched to a gene: 5. This CDR3 comprises 16 residues. CDR1 KGHSH and CDR2 LQKENI come from the germline V gene.